The 23 T cell receptor beta chains in this list originate from one sample, sequenced in a study of T cell responses to AZD1222 COVID-19 vaccine. Profiled with immunoSEQ multiplex PCR; TCRdb holds only in-frame clones, not every one. The table includes 150,000 or so clones, 80% to 95% detected once. The sequencing used peripheral blood, collected 28 days after the second AZD1222 dose. These receptors all come from an adult who received the AZD1222 COVID-19 vaccine.

The rearrangement joins TRBV28 to TRBJ1-5, with D possibly matching TRBD1 (6 bases). Germline CDR1 reads MDHEN; CDR2 reads SYDVKM. This CDR3 has 16 residues. V was cut by 5 bases and J by 0 bases, with 14 bases left in between. CDR3 sequence reads: CASSQGQRISNQPQHF. The CDR3, as DNA: TGTGCCAGCAGTCAAGGACAGAGAATTAGCAATCAGCCCCAGCATTTT.

The chain recombines TRBV10-3 with TRBJ2-3; perhaps TRBD2 as D (5 bases). The CDR3 has 17 residues. Germline values: CDR1 ENHRY, CDR2 SYGVKD. Trimming removed 4 bases from V and 2 bases from J, with 19 bases in between. The CDR3 coding sequence is TGTGCCATCAGTGCAAGTAAGGGCCAGGAGGTCACAGATACGCAGTATTTT. The encoded protein is CAISASKGQEVTDTQYF.

The chain couples TRBV19 to TRBJ1-2; TRBD1 matches at 11 bases. Germline CDR1 and CDR2: LNHDA and SQIVND (reference sequence). With 3 bases clipped from V and 4 bases from J, the junction kept 4 bases outside the gene matches. The CDR3 sequence is 15 residues long. Here the CDR3 reads CASSIWTGGTYGYTF. The DNA of the CDR3 is TGTGCCAGTAGTATTTGGACAGGGGGCACCTATGGCTACACCTTC.

This clone was recorded only once. Other DNA sequences in this sample translate to the same CDR3. The gene calls are TRBV20-1 and TRBJ2-3; the D call may be TRBD1 or TRBD2 (5 bases each). In germline, CDR1 is DFQATT, CDR2 SNEGSKA (reference sequence). This CDR3 spans 14 amino acids. Trimming cost V 3 bases and J 0 bases, with 10 bases left between them. CDR3 sequence reads: CSASRGVSTDTQYF. The CDR3 region has the DNA TGCAGTGCTAGTCGAGGGGTTAGCACAGATACGCAGTATTTT.

This clone occurred once. The rearrangement links TRBV7-2 to TRBJ1-4; D is undetermined. Germline lookup yields CDR1 SGHTA and CDR2 FQGNSA. CDR3 size: 15 residues. With 3 bases removed from V and 4 bases from J, the gap between germline ends came to 12 bases. The CDR3 region is CASSLAGLSNEKLFF. DNA for the CDR3: TGTGCCAGCAGCTTGGCCGGACTGAGTAATGAAAAACTGTTTTTT. The full variable domain, with the rest looked up from reference TRBV7-2 and TRBJ1-4, is GAGVSQSPSNKVTEKGKDVELRCDPISGHTALYWYRQSLGQGLEFLIYFQGNSAPDKSGLPSDRFSAERTGGSVSTLTIQRTQQEDSAVYLCASSLAGLSNEKLFFGSGTQLSVL.

The chain carries TRBV30 and TRBJ1-1, with D unclear. Germline-derived CDR1 and CDR2 are GTSNPN and SVGIG (reference sequence). The V gene lost 2 bases and the J gene lost 0 bases, with 10 bases spanning the gap. There are 14 residues in the CDR3. As DNA, the CDR3 is TGTGCCTGGAGTCTTGGTCAGATGAACACTGAAGCTTTCTTT. Protein sequence: CAWSLGQMNTEAFF.

CDR3 coding DNA: TGTGCCAGCAGTTTCGTTTCTGGGAAGCCCCAGCATTTT. Translation: CASSFVSGKPQHF. The chain is built from TRBV12-3 or TRBV12-4 and TRBJ1-5; no firm D call. CDR3 length: 13 residues. Between the trimmed V and J ends, which lost 3 bases and 8 bases, there was a span of 11 bases.

Here the CDR3 reads CASSGTRAEAFF. The CDR3 DNA follows: TGTGCCAGCAGTGGAACTCGCGCTGAAGCTTTCTTT. The chain carries TRBV27 and TRBJ1-1; D uncertain. V was cut by 5 bases and J by 6 bases, with 10 bases left in between. Germline V gene lookup returns CDR1 MNHEY and CDR2 SMNVEV (reference sequence). CDR3 length equals 12 residues.

The chain uses TRBV6-5 and TRBJ1-4, with TRBD1 identical over 9 bases. The trim removed 6 bases at V and 10 bases at J, leaving 9 bases unmatched. Germline CDR1 MNHEY, CDR2 SVGAGI. The CDR3 loop spans 14 amino acids. CDR3 nucleotides: TGTGCCAGCAGGGCCGGGACAGGGATAGGAAAACTGTTTTTT. Amino acids: CASRAGTGIGKLFF.

The chain uses TRBV6-5 and TRBJ2-5; a possible D gene is TRBD2 (6 bases). The CDR3 has 13 amino acids. Trimming shortened V by 6 bases and J by 0 bases, and 8 bases separated the two germline ends. Germline V CDR1 and CDR2: MNHEY, SVGAGI. For the CDR3, the DNA is TGTGCCAGCAGCCGGGAGAACCAAGAGACCCAGTACTTC. This gives the protein CASSRENQETQYF.

As for this clone: The sample contains more than one DNA sequence encoding this CDR3. The chain is built from TRBV9 and TRBJ2-1; 11 bases map to TRBD2. V lost 2 bases and J lost 4; bases outside the gene matches: 2. Germline V gene lookup returns CDR1 SGDLS and CDR2 YYNGEE. The CDR3 totals 15 residues. CDR3 amino acids: CASSVGTSGYNEQFF. CDR3 nucleotide sequence: TGTGCCAGCAGCGTCGGGACTAGCGGTTACAATGAGCAGTTCTTC.

V and J are TRBV6-5 and TRBJ1-4; TRBD1 is a possible D gene (5 bases). The germline V gene encodes CDR1 MNHEY and CDR2 SVGAGI. This CDR3 has 14 residues. V gave up 2 bases and J gave up 10 bases, with 14 bases separating them. CDR3 sequence (DNA): TGTGCCAGCAGTTACCGACTGGGGGGGGGAAAACTGTTTTTT. It is translated as CASSYRLGGGKLFF.

The gene calls are TRBV6-5 and TRBJ2-3; TRBD2 matches 7 bases. J lost 8 bases, V lost 6 bases, and 11 bases had no gene match. CDR1 and CDR2 (germline): MNHEY, SVGAGI. The CDR3 spans 14 residues. The CDR3 sequence: CASRWGGDSATQYF. CDR3 in DNA: TGTGCCAGCAGATGGGGGGGGGACTCGGCTACGCAGTATTTT.

The chain uses TRBV7-2 and TRBJ2-7; possibly TRBD2 for D (5 bases). Germline values: CDR1 SGHTA, CDR2 FQGNSA. V was shortened by 1 base and J by 2 bases, with 12 bases between the two germline ends. This CDR3 spans 15 amino acids. DNA for the CDR3: TGTGCCAGCAGCTTAGACGGGAAGACCACCTACGAGCAGTACTTC. It specifies CASSLDGKTTYEQYF. The full variable domain, rest sourced from reference TRBV7-2 and TRBJ2-7, is GAGVSQSPSNKVTEKGKDVELRCDPISGHTALYWYRQSLGQGLEFLIYFQGNSAPDKSGLPSDRFSAERTGGSVSTLTIQRTQQEDSAVYLCASSLDGKTTYEQYFGPGTRLTVT.

This chain joins TRBV9 and TRBJ2-1, with D tentatively TRBD2 (5 bases). Germline lookup yields CDR1 SGDLS and CDR2 YYNGEE. Trimming cost V 4 bases and J 8 bases, with 22 bases left between them. The CDR3 covers 16 residues. The CDR3 nucleotides read TGTGCCAGCAGCTATCTGGGTAGAGGGAACGACGATGAGCAGTTCTTC. It is translated as CASSYLGRGNDDEQFF.

This chain joins TRBV6-6 and TRBJ2-7; the match to TRBD2 covers 8 bases. V lost 6 bases, J lost 2 bases, and 9 bases stayed unmatched. Germline CDR1 is MNHNY and CDR2 is SVGAGI (reference sequence). The CDR3 runs to 15 residues. The CDR3: CASSRRPGGAYEQYF. The CDR3 coding sequence is TGTGCCAGCAGCCGCCGTCCGGGGGGGGCCTACGAGCAGTACTTC.

This clone was counted a few times. CDR3 nucleotides: TGTGCCAGCAGCCTGATACCGGGACCCCTCACAGATACGCAGTATTTT. It translates to CASSLIPGPLTDTQYF. J is TRBJ2-3 and V is TRBV4-2; perhaps D is TRBD1 or TRBD2 (5 bases each). Trimming removed 4 bases from V and 2 bases from J, with 16 bases in between. The CDR3 has 16 amino acids. Germline-derived CDR1 and CDR2 are LGHNA and YNFKEQ.

This chain links TRBV15 with TRBJ1-5; D gene unclear. This CDR3 spans 16 amino acids. With 0 bases removed from V and 6 bases from J, the gap between germline ends came to 15 bases. Germline loops: CDR1 LNHNV, CDR2 YYDKDF (reference sequence). The CDR3 loop is CATSREERGSGQPQHF. The CDR3 DNA sequence: TGTGCCACCAGCAGAGAGGAGCGGGGAAGCGGTCAGCCCCAGCATTTT.

This sequence joins TRBV4-2 and TRBJ1-1; D remains unclear. V was shortened by 0 bases and J by 6 bases, with 11 bases between the two germline ends. The CDR3 totals 14 residues. Germline V CDR1 and CDR2: LGHNA, YNFKEQ. The CDR3 coding sequence is TGTGCCAGCAGCCAAGACGGTCAGCCGTCTGAAGCTTTCTTT. Amino acid sequence: CASSQDGQPSEAFF.

This chain connects TRBV6-6 to TRBJ1-2; perhaps TRBD1 as D (5 bases). CDR3 size: 15 residues. Trimming left V 5 bases short and J 4 bases short, with 17 bases between. CDR1 is MNHNY and CDR2 is SVGAGI in the germline V gene (reference sequence). For the CDR3, the DNA is TGTGCCAGCAGTCAAGATCGACAGACTAGCTATGGCTACACCTTC. This translates into CASSQDRQTSYGYTF.

The sample holds one count of this clone. V is TRBV28 and J is TRBJ2-1; possibly TRBD1 for D (5 bases). Trimming cost V 2 bases and J 6 bases, with 14 bases left between them. Germline V gene data show CDR1 as MDHEN and CDR2 as SYDVKM. The CDR3 extends over 15 amino acids. The CDR3 DNA reads as TGTGCCAGCAGTTTAGGGCAGGGCGTTATCAATGAGCAGTTCTTC. Amino acid sequence: CASSLGQGVINEQFF.

This clone was counted a single time. This rearrangement joins TRBV28 to TRBJ1-2, with D unclear. Trimming took 6 bases from V and 8 from J, leaving 19 bases between them. Germline V CDR1 and CDR2: MDHEN, SYDVKM. This CDR3 comprises 14 residues. This chain's CDR3 is CASSSQAVVEGYTF. CDR3 DNA: TGTGCCAGCAGCTCTCAGGCCGTTGTGGAGGGCTACACCTTC.

The V and J genes are TRBV28 and TRBJ1-1, with TRBD1 as a possible D gene (5 bases). This CDR3 contains 13 residues. The germline V gene encodes CDR1 MDHEN and CDR2 SYDVKM. V lost 2 bases, J lost 1 base, and 5 bases lay in between. This chain's CDR3 is CASSLGGNTEAFF. The CDR3 DNA follows: TGTGCCAGCAGTTTAGGGGGGAACACTGAAGCTTTCTTT.